The next 21 T cell receptor beta chains were all read from a single sample in a study of T cell responses to AZD1222 COVID-19 vaccine. Measured with immunoSEQ multiplex PCR; TCRdb has only the in-frame clones, and not every one. The sample comprises 60,000 to 80,000 clones, roughly 80% of which are singletons, and around 50% rests with the top ten. Specimen: peripheral blood, collected 28 days after the second AZD1222 dose. The receptor set was obtained from an adult who received the AZD1222 COVID-19 vaccine.

The chain has TRBV24-1 and TRBJ2-5, with D perhaps TRBD1 (5 bases). The germline gives CDR1 KGHDR, CDR2 SFDVKD. Deletions cut 1 base from V and 4 bases from J, with 9 bases between. The CDR3 runs to 14 residues. The DNA for the CDR3 is TGTGCCACCAGTGATTTCAAGCAGGGAGAGACCCAGTACTTC. As protein: CATSDFKQGETQYF.

The rearrangement links TRBV7-2 to TRBJ1-6; D possibly corresponds to TRBD1 (6 bases). CDR3 size: 15 residues. Deletions cut 2 bases from V and 7 bases from J, with 12 bases between. The germline V gene encodes CDR1 SGHTA and CDR2 FQGNSA. The CDR3 DNA reads TGTGCCAGCAGCTTACAGGGGCCCCCCAATTCACCCCTCCACTTT. It yields the protein CASSLQGPPNSPLHF.

This clone occurred once. The genes are TRBV28 and TRBJ1-1; maybe TRBD1 (6 bases). The V end lost 7 bases, the J end lost 4 bases, and 13 bases lay between the germline ends. The CDR3 extends over 13 amino acids. In germline, CDR1 is MDHEN, CDR2 SYDVKM. DNA for the CDR3: TGTGCCAGCACCACAGGGCTCGGCACTGAAGCTTTCTTT. As protein: CASTTGLGTEAFF.

The chain is built from TRBV3-1 (or the pseudogene TRBV3-2) and TRBJ1-2, with a possible D match to TRBD1 (6 bases). The germline V and J ends were trimmed by 4 bases and 0 bases, with 18 bases remaining between them. CDR3 size: 17 residues. Per the germline V gene, CDR1 is LGHDT and CDR2 is YNNKEL (reference sequence). The CDR3, as DNA: TGTGCCAGCAGCCCAAATCCCGGGACAACCACTAACTATGGCTACACCTTC. It specifies CASSPNPGTTTNYGYTF.

This clone was observed once. The CDR3 sequence: CASSVVSQVAYNEQFF. CDR3 nucleotides: TGTGCCAGCAGCGTAGTTTCCCAGGTGGCCTACAATGAGCAGTTCTTC. V is TRBV9 and J is TRBJ2-1, with D uncertain. V dropped 0 bases and J dropped 2 bases, with 12 bases sitting between them. This CDR3 has 16 residues. In germline, CDR1 is SGDLS, CDR2 YYNGEE.

The chain has TRBV6-5 and TRBJ2-7; D call uncertain. With 5 bases removed from V and 0 bases from J, the gap between germline ends came to 11 bases. Germline lookup yields CDR1 MNHEY and CDR2 SVGAGI. The length of the CDR3 is 14 residues. Here the CDR3 reads CASSPNYDSYEQYF. The CDR3 bases are TGTGCCAGCAGTCCAAATTATGACTCCTACGAGCAGTACTTC.

This clone has only a few counts. The chain couples TRBV30 to TRBJ2-3, with 9 bases identical to TRBD2. Germline assignment: CDR1 GTSNPN and CDR2 SVGIG (reference sequence). The CDR3 has 14 amino acids. J was trimmed by 4 bases and V by 3 bases; bases with no gene match: 5. CDR3 region: CAWSLAGNSDTQYF. The CDR3 DNA reads as TGTGCCTGGAGCCTAGCGGGGAACTCAGATACGCAGTATTTT.

This chain joins TRBV27 and TRBJ2-1, with a tentative D call TRBD1 (8 bases). The CDR3 covers 15 residues. Germline-derived CDR1 and CDR2 are MNHEY and SMNVEV (reference sequence). The ends were cut back, 4 bases at V and 1 base at J, with 11 bases in the middle. CDR3 protein: CASSSQGGSYNEQFF. The DNA for the CDR3 is TGTGCCAGCAGTTCACAGGGGGGGTCCTACAATGAGCAGTTCTTC.

The chain links TRBV3-1 (or the pseudogene TRBV3-2) to TRBJ2-1; 8 nucleotides align to TRBD2. The J segment lost 7 bases and the V segment lost 0 bases, leaving 5 bases of the junction unmatched. The length of the CDR3 is 15 residues. Germline CDR1 is LGHDT and CDR2 is YNNKEL (reference sequence). CDR3 in DNA: TGTGCCAGCAGCCAAGAGGAACTAGCGGTGAATGAGCAGTTCTTC. Amino acids: CASSQEELAVNEQFF.

This chain links TRBV28 with TRBJ1-1; no clear D. Trimming removed 10 bases from V and 6 bases from J, with 18 bases in between. The CDR3 extends over 13 amino acids. Germline assignment: CDR1 MDHEN and CDR2 SYDVKM. This CDR3 reads CATTGPLGAEAFF. DNA for the CDR3: TGTGCCACCACGGGCCCCTTGGGTGCTGAAGCTTTCTTT.

The chain joins TRBV19 to TRBJ1-4; 7 positions agree with TRBD1. Germline lookup yields CDR1 LNHDA and CDR2 SQIVND (reference sequence). V lost 7 bases and J lost 8; bases outside the gene matches: 7. The CDR3 loop spans 13 amino acids. The CDR3 DNA sequence: TGTGCCAGTACAGGGGGACAGATGGAAAAACTGTTTTTT. Residues: CASTGGQMEKLFF.

This sequence joins TRBV5-1 and TRBJ2-1; TRBD1 agrees at 7 bases. The V and J ends lost 2 bases and 14 bases, in that order; junction bases with no gene match: 7. The CDR3 runs 12 residues. Germline assignment: CDR1 SGHRS and CDR2 YFSETQ. CDR3 nucleotide sequence: TGCGCCAGCAGCTTAACTGGACAGGTAAAGTTCTTC. This codes for CASSLTGQVKFF.

This clone was seen more than once but under ten times. The rearrangement links TRBV9 to TRBJ2-2; TRBD1 matches 7 bases. This CDR3 spans 16 amino acids. Losses at the gene ends were 4 bases for V and 5 bases for J; bases not matched to a gene: 11. CDR1 SGDLS and CDR2 YYNGEE come from the germline V gene. Written as DNA, the CDR3 is TGTGCCAGCAGCCCTCACCAGGGACAGCCGACCGGGGAGCTGTTTTTT. This sequence encodes CASSPHQGQPTGELFF. The entire variable domain, with the rest obtained from reference TRBV9 and TRBJ2-2, is as follows: DSGVTQTPKHLITATGQRVTLRCSPRSGDLSVYWYQQSLDQGLQFLIQYYNGEERAKGNILERFSAQQFPDLHSELNLSSLELGDSALYFCASSPHQGQPTGELFFGEGSRLTVL.

V and J are TRBV10-3 and TRBJ1-5, with D uncertain. V lost 3 bases, J lost 4 bases, and 16 bases lay in between. The CDR3 is made up of 16 amino acids. Germline CDR1 reads ENHRY; CDR2 reads SYGVKD. For the CDR3, the DNA is TGTGCCATCAGTGACCAGCCGCAGGTCGGGAATCAGCCCCAGCATTTT. It is translated as CAISDQPQVGNQPQHF.

This clone was seen once. The rearrangement uses TRBV28 and TRBJ1-1, with D perhaps matching TRBD1 (6 bases). Per germline, CDR1 MDHEN and CDR2 SYDVKM. The CDR3 has 14 amino acids. Trimming removed 5 bases at V and 4 bases at J, with 14 bases between. The CDR3 region is CASSIFGQFTEAFF. Written as DNA, the CDR3 is TGTGCCAGCAGTATCTTCGGACAGTTCACTGAAGCTTTCTTT.

The V gene is TRBV18, the J gene TRBJ1-1; D is possibly TRBD1 (5 bases). Germline assignment: CDR1 KGHSH and CDR2 LQKENI. The CDR3 totals 14 residues. Deletions cut 4 bases from V and 1 base from J, with 10 bases between. For the CDR3, the DNA is TGTGCCAGCTCACTTTCAGGGCCGAACACTGAAGCTTTCTTT. Translated: CASSLSGPNTEAFF. Filled out from reference TRBV18 and TRBJ1-1, the complete variable domain reads NAGVMQNPRHLVRRRGQEARLRCSPMKGHSHVYWYRQLPEEGLKFMVYLQKENIIDESGMPKERFSAEFPKEGPSILRIQQVVRGDSAAYFCASSLSGPNTEAFFGQGTRLTVV.

The chain recombines TRBV7-9 with TRBJ1-3; no firm D call. This CDR3 has 13 amino acids. Germline assignment: CDR1 SEHNR and CDR2 FQNEAQ (reference sequence). V lost 3 bases, J lost 2 bases, and 5 bases lay in between. CDR3 in DNA: TGTGCCAGCAGCTTGGATACTGGAAACACCATATATTTT. Protein product: CASSLDTGNTIYF.

This chain links TRBV2 with TRBJ2-4; D gene uncertain. The CDR3 is made up of 13 amino acids. The ends were cut back, 6 bases at V and 6 bases at J, with 12 bases in the middle. Germline V CDR1 and CDR2: SNHLY, FYNNEI. In DNA, the CDR3 is TGTGCCAGCAGGGAGAACACGGTAAACATTCAGTACTTC. It specifies CASRENTVNIQYF.

The chain combines TRBV7-2 with TRBJ1-5, with D perhaps TRBD1 (5 bases). Looked up from germline, CDR1 is SGHTA and CDR2 is FQGNSA. The V and J ends lost 5 bases and 2 bases respectively, with 16 bases between them. CDR3 length equals 16 residues. In DNA form, the CDR3 reads TGTGCCAGCAGCCCCGTGGCAGGGAATGGCAATCAGCCCCAGCATTTT. It encodes CASSPVAGNGNQPQHF.

This chain joins TRBV20-1 and TRBJ2-3; D is unresolved. Between the trimmed V and J ends, which lost 3 bases and 5 bases, there was a span of 6 bases. This CDR3 spans 11 amino acids. The germline V gene has CDR1 DFQATT and CDR2 SNEGSKA (reference sequence). DNA of the CDR3: TGCAGTGCTAGGAGTCAAGATACGCAGTATTTT. Amino acids: CSARSQDTQYF.

CDR3 in amino acids: CASSLAGQGASTEAFF. The CDR3, as DNA: TGCGCCAGCAGCTTGGCGGGACAGGGGGCGAGCACTGAAGCTTTCTTT. The chain combines TRBV5-1 with TRBJ1-1, with 12 bases matching TRBD1. The length of the CDR3 is 16 residues. V gave up 0 bases and J gave up 4 bases; unmatched junction bases: 4. Germline CDR1 reads SGHRS; CDR2 reads YFSETQ.